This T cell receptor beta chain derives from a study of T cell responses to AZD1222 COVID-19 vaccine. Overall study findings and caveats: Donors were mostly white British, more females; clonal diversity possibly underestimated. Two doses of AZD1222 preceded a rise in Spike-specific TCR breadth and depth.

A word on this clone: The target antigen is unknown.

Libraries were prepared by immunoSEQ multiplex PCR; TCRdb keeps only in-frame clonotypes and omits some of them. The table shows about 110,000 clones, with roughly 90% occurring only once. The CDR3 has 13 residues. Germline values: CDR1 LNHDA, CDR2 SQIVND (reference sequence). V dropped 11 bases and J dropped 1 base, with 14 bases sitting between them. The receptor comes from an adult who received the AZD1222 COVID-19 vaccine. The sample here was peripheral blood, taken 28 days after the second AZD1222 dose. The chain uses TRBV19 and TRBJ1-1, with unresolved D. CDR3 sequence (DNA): TGTGCCCCGGATTGGGAGGGGAACACTGAAGCTTTCTTT. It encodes CAPDWEGNTEAFF. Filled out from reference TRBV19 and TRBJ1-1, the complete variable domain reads DGGITQSPKYLFRKEGQNVTLSCEQNLNHDAMYWYRQDPGQGLRLIYYSQIVNDFQKGDIAEGYSVSREKKESFPLTVTSAQKNPTAFYLCAPDWEGNTEAFFGQGTRLTVV.